Shown below are 9 T cell receptor beta chains from a single sample sequenced in a study of CD8 T cells in Susac syndrome. With random hexamers, roughly 0.45 to 1 ug RNA was reverse transcribed. TCRdb processed the immunoSEQ multiplex PCR reads anew with MiXCR; each CDR3 protein has one entry. The sample carries 100,000 to 150,000 distinct CDR3 sequences, 65% to 90% recorded once. The sample consisted of CD8+ T cells from PBMCs. The receptors stem from a human donor with multiple sclerosis.

The CDR3 protein is CASSRTGTGQGSYNEQFF. The CDR3 nucleotides are TGTGCCAGCAGCCGAACCGGGACGGGACAGGGCTCCTACAATGAGCAGTTCTTC. V gene TRBV14 combines with J gene TRBJ2-1; 9 bases match TRBD1. V gave up 4 bases and J gave up 0 bases; unmatched junction bases: 10. CDR3 size: 18 residues. Germline CDR1 is SGHDN and CDR2 is FVKESK.

This chain uses TRBV28 with TRBJ2-7; D is undetermined. V lost 3 bases to trimming and J lost 4 bases, with 10 bases between them. CDR3 length: 13 amino acids. Germline CDR1 MDHEN, CDR2 SYDVKM. This CDR3 reads CASSFIEVYEQYF. The CDR3 nucleotides are TGTGCCAGCAGTTTCATTGAGGTTTACGAGCAGTACTTC.

The CDR3 DNA is TGTGCCGCGGATGGCTACACCTTC. Protein sequence: CAADGYTF. The J gene is TRBJ1-2, the V gene TRBV7-9; D ambiguous. Germline loops: CDR1 SEHNR, CDR2 FQNEAQ (reference sequence). Trimming shortened V by 11 bases and J by 6 bases, and 4 bases separated the two germline ends. The CDR3 covers 8 residues. Looking up the rest from reference TRBV7-9 and TRBJ1-2 gives the full variable domain: DTGVSQNPRHKITKRGQNVTFRCDPISEHNRLYWYRQTLGQGPEFLTYFQNEAQLEKSRLLSDRFSAERPKGSFSTLEIQRTEQGDSAMYLCAADGYTFGSGTRLTVV.

The chain recombines TRBV5-1 with TRBJ2-7; the match to TRBD1 covers 9 bases. Losses at the gene ends were 0 bases for V and 6 bases for J; bases not matched to a gene: 4. This CDR3 region has 14 residues. Germline CDR1 reads SGHRS; CDR2 reads YFSETQ. The CDR3 region has the DNA TGCGCCAGCAGCTTGGACAGGGGGCAAAGCGAGCAGTACGTC. Its translation: CASSLDRGQSEQYV.

The genes are TRBV20-1 and TRBJ2-7, with 9 bases identical to TRBD1. Unmatched junction bases numbered 6, after V lost 8 bases and J lost 4 bases. CDR3 size: 12 residues. Per germline, CDR1 DFQATT and CDR2 SNEGSKA (reference sequence). CDR3 loop: CSTWDRVYEQYF. The CDR3 DNA reads as TGCAGTACCTGGGACAGGGTTTACGAGCAGTACTTC.

The V gene is TRBV30, the J gene TRBJ2-1; D call uncertain. Trimming stripped 4 bases from V and 5 bases from J, with 15 bases between. Per the germline V gene, CDR1 is GTSNPN and CDR2 is SVGIG (reference sequence). The CDR3 is made up of 14 amino acids. The CDR3: CAWTGVSSHNEQFF. CDR3 nucleotide sequence: TGTGCCTGGACTGGAGTAAGTAGTCACAATGAGCAGTTCTTC.

The gene calls are TRBV11-3 and TRBJ2-1; D possibly corresponds to TRBD2 (6 bases). Germline CDR1 and CDR2: SGHNT and YENEEA. V lost 4 bases to trimming and J lost 4 bases, with 20 bases between them. The CDR3 contains 17 residues. As DNA, the CDR3 is TGTGCCAGCAGCTACGGACTATACCCCACCCCTTACAATGAGCAGTTCTTC. Translating it yields CASSYGLYPTPYNEQFF.

The genes are TRBV27 and TRBJ1-5; D not resolved. Germline CDR1 reads MNHEY; CDR2 reads SMNVEV (reference sequence). The V end was cut by 3 bases, the J end by 2 bases, with 5 bases between. The CDR3 runs 13 residues. Here the CDR3 reads CASSFLGNQPQHF. Written as DNA, the CDR3 is TGTGCCAGCAGTTTTCTTGGCAATCAGCCCCAGCATTTT.

The rearrangement links TRBV20-1 to TRBJ1-1; D is unclear. Germline-derived CDR1 and CDR2 are DFQATT and SNEGSKA (reference sequence). Trimming took off 6 bases at V and 1 base at J, with 15 bases between the two ends. The CDR3 has 14 residues. In DNA form, the CDR3 reads TGCAGTGCCCCCCTGACGAGGTCGAACACTGAAGCTTTCTTT. Amino acid sequence: CSAPLTRSNTEAFF.